These 9 T cell receptor beta chains share one sample of origin, sequenced in a study of T cells after yellow fever vaccination. One entry per CDR3 protein results from TCRdb running MiXCR on the 5' RACE reads. The sample lists about 210,000 distinct CDR3 sequences; approximately 6.3% were seen once. The material sequenced was CD4+ T cells sorted from PBMCs, taken on the day of the yellow fever booster vaccination. These receptors all stem from a man aged 25-45 years who received the YFV17D yellow fever vaccine.

This clonotype has a handful of counts. The V gene is TRBV29-1, the J gene TRBJ2-1, with TRBD2 matching 12 bases. The V segment lost 5 bases and the J segment 6 bases; nucleotides outside the gene matches: 2. This CDR3 is built from 13 residues. Germline V lookup: CDR1 SQVTM, CDR2 ANQGSEA. The CDR3: CSVRLAGVNEQFF. The CDR3 DNA is TGCAGCGTTCGACTAGCGGGAGTCAATGAGCAGTTCTTC.

Many counts were recorded for this clonotype. The chain couples TRBV15 to TRBJ1-2, with TRBD1 matching over 10 bases. This CDR3 has 13 residues. Germline values: CDR1 LNHNV, CDR2 YYDKDF (reference sequence). The V and J ends lost 7 bases and 5 bases, in that order; junction bases with no gene match: 4. The CDR3 bases are TGTGCCACCACGGGACAGGGGACATATGGCTACACCTTC. Its protein is CATTGQGTYGYTF.

This clonotype was detected only a few times. V is TRBV5-1 and J is TRBJ1-1; D not certain. Looked up from germline, CDR1 is SGHRS and CDR2 is YFSETQ. Trimming cost V 0 bases and J 6 bases, with 9 bases left between them. The CDR3 has 13 residues. CDR3 bases: TGCGCCAGCAGCTTGGGCATCAGCCCTGAAGCTTTCTTT. Protein: CASSLGISPEAFF. The complete variable domain, with remaining parts taken from reference TRBV5-1 and TRBJ1-1, reads KAGVTQTPRYLIKTRGQQVTLSCSPISGHRSVSWYQQTPGQGLQFLFEYFSETQRNKGNFPGRFSGRQFSNSRSEMNVSTLELGDSALYLCASSLGISPEAFFGQGTRLTVV.

The sample holds many counts of this clonotype. This rearrangement joins TRBV5-5 to TRBJ2-3; 8 positions agree with TRBD2. This CDR3 has 17 residues. Looked up from germline, CDR1 is SGHKS and CDR2 is YYEKEE (reference sequence). V shed 0 bases, J shed 6 bases, and the junction held 12 bases outside the gene matches. As DNA, the CDR3 is TGTGCCAGCAGCTTGGCCGGGACTAGAAGGAGTCAGGATACGCAGTATTTT. Protein product: CASSLAGTRRSQDTQYF.

This clonotype was counted only a few times. The rearrangement uses TRBV7-2 and TRBJ1-1; D uncertain. V gave up 5 bases and J gave up 6 bases, with 19 bases separating them. CDR1 and CDR2 from the germline V gene are SGHTA and FQGNSA. The CDR3 spans 15 residues. The CDR3 reads CASSPSPGEMSEAFF. CDR3 coding DNA: TGTGCCAGCAGCCCCAGCCCGGGAGAAATGTCTGAAGCTTTCTTT.

This clonotype was counted at least ten times. V and J are TRBV7-2 and TRBJ1-2; D remains unclear. Trimming cost V 4 bases and J 8 bases, with 11 bases left between them. The CDR3 consists of 12 residues. Germline lookup yields CDR1 SGHTA and CDR2 FQGNSA. This CDR3 is CASSSPAPGYTF. In DNA form, the CDR3 reads TGTGCCAGCAGCTCCCCGGCTCCGGGCTACACCTTC.

The chain is built from TRBV29-1 and TRBJ2-1; TRBD1 matches at 9 bases. V lost 5 bases, J lost 7 bases, and 9 bases stayed unmatched. The CDR3 has 14 residues. Germline V lookup: CDR1 SQVTM, CDR2 ANQGSEA. Here the CDR3 DNA reads TGCAGCGTTAGCCCGGGACAGGGATGGAATGAGCAGTTCTTC. Amino acid sequence: CSVSPGQGWNEQFF.

Turning to this clonotype: The junction shows a germline mismatch at one end, possibly a read error. The CDR3 loop reads CASRLAGSGQFF. In nucleotides, the CDR3 is TGTGCCAGCAGGTTAGCGGGATCTGGGCAGTTCTTC. The chain employs TRBV7-2 and TRBJ2-1; 8 bases are shared with TRBD2. The CDR3 contains 12 residues. From germline, CDR1 is SGHTA and CDR2 FQGNSA.

This chain uses TRBV18 with TRBJ1-1; D gene unclear. The CDR3 is 13 residues long. Trimming removed 3 bases from V and 5 bases from J, with 10 bases in between. Germline V gives CDR1 KGHSH, CDR2 LQKENI. This CDR3 reads CASSPQGKTEAFF. The CDR3 DNA reads TGTGCCAGCTCACCGCAAGGGAAAACTGAAGCTTTCTTT.